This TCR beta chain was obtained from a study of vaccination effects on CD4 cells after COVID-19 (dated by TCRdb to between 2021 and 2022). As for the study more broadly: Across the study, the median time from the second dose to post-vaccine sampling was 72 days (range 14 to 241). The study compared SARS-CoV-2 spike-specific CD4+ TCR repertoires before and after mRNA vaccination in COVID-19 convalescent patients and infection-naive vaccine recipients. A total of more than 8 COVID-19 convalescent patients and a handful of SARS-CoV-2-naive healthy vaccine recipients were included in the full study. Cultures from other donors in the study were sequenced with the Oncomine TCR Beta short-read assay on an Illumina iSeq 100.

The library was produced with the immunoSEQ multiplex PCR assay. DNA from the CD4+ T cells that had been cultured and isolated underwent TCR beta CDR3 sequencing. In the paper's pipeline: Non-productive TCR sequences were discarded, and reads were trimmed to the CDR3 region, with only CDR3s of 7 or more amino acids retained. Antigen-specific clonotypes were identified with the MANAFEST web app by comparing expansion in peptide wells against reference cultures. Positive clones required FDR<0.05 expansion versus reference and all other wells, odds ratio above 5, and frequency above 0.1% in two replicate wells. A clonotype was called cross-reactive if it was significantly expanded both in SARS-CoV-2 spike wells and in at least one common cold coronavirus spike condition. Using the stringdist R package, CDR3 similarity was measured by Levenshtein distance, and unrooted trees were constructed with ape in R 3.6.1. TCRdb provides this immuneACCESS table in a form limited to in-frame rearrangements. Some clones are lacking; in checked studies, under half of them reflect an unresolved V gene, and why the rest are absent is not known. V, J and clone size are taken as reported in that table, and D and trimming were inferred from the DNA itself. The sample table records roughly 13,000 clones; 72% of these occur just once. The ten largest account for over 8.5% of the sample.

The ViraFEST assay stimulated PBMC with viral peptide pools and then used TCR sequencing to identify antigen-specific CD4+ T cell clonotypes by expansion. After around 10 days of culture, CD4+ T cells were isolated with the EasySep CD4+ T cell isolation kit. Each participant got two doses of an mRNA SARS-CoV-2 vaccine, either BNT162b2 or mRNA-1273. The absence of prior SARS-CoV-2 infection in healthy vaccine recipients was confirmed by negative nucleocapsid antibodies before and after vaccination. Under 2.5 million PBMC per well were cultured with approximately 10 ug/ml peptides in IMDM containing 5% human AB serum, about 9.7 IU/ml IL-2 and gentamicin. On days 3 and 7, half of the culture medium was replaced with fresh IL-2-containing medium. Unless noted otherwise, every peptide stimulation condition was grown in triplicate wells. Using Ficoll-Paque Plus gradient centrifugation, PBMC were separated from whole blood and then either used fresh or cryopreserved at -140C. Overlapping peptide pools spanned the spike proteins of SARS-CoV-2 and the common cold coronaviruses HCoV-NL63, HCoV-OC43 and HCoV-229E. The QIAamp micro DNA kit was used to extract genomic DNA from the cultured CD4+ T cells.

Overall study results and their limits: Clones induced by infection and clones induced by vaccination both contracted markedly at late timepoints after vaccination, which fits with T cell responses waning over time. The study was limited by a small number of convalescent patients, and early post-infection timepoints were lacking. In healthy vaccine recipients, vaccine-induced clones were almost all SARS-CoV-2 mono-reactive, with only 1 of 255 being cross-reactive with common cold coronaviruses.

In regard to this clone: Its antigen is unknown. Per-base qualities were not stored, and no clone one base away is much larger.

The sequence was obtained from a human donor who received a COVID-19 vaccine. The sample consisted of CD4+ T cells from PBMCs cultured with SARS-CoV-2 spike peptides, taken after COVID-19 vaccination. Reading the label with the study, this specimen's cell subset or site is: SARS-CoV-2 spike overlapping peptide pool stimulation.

CDR3 loop: CASSDGGFFGYTF. The DNA is as follows: TGTGCCAGTAGTGATGGGGGGTTCTTTGGCTACACCTTC. The chain couples TRBV19 to TRBJ1-2; the best D guess is TRBD1, with 5 bases matching. Reading the germline V gene (reference sequence) gives CDR1 LNHDA and CDR2 SQIVND. V drops 5 bases and J drops 7 bases, leaving 14 bases in between. CDR3 length: 13 amino acids, cysteine to phenylalanine. Only the CDR3 portion is preserved as DNA: 39 bases, with reading frame beginning at the first base.